The clone carrying this T cell receptor (beta chain) has ten or more counts. From germline, CDR1 is SGDLS and CDR2 YYNGEE. Between the trimmed V and J ends, which lost 4 bases and 0 bases, there was a span of 12 bases. This CDR3 comprises 15 residues. The source of the sample is a study of CD8+CD57+ T cells in acquired aplastic anemia. TCR beta VDJ and CDR3 were profiled, and genomic DNA was the template. TCRdb re-called the reads through MiXCR, storing one row per CDR3 protein. The sample shows some 200,000 distinct CDR3 sequences, approximately 35% of them seen only once. The sample was sorted CD4+, CD8+, or CD8+CD57+ T cells (not recorded which) from PBMCs. This TCR was recovered from a human donor in good health, serving as a control. J is TRBJ2-3 and V is TRBV9; the D is unclear. The CDR3 reads CASSIRTSSTDTQYF. CDR3 coding DNA: TGTGCCAGCAGCATCAGGACCTCTAGCACAGATACGCAGTATTTT. The full variable domain, rest sourced from reference TRBV9 and TRBJ2-3, is DSGVTQTPKHLITATGQRVTLRCSPRSGDLSVYWYQQSLDQGLQFLIQYYNGEERAKGNILERFSAQQFPDLHSELNLSSLELGDSALYFCASSIRTSSTDTQYFGPGTRLTVL.